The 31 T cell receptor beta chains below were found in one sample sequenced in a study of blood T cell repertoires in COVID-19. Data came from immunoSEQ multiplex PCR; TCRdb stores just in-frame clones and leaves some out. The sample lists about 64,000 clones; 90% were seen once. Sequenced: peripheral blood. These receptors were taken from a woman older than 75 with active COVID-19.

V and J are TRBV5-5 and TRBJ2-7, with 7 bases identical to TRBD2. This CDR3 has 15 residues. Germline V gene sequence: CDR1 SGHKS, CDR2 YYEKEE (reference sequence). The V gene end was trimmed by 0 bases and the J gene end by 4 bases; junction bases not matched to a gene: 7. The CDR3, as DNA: TGTGCCAGCAGCTTGGAGCCAGCGGGGAGATACGAGCAGTACGTC. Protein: CASSLEPAGRYEQYV.

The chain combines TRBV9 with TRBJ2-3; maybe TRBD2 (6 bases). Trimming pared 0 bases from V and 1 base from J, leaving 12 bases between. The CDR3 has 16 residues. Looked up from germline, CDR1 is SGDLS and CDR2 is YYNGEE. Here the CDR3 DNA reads TGTGCCAGCAGCGTAGGTTCCGGCGGGGGCACAGATACGCAGTATTTT. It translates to CASSVGSGGGTDTQYF.

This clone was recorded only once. The CDR3 spells CSAPSFETQYF. The DNA for the CDR3 is TGCAGTGCTCCTTCTTTTGAGACCCAGTACTTC. The chain recombines TRBV20-1 with TRBJ2-5; unclear D gene. Germline V CDR1 and CDR2: DFQATT, SNEGSKA (reference sequence). Trimming removed 5 bases at V and 5 bases at J, with 9 bases between. This CDR3 contains 11 residues.

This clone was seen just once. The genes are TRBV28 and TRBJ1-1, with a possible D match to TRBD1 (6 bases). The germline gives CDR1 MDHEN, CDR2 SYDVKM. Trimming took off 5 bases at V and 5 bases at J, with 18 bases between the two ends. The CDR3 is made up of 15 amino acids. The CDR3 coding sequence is TGTGCCAGCAGTACCCCGGACAGATGGGGGACTGAAGCTTTCTTT. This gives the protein CASSTPDRWGTEAFF.

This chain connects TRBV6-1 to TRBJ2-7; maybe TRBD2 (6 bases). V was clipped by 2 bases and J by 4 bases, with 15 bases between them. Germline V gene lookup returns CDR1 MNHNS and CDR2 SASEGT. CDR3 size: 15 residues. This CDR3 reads CASSESGGREYEQYF. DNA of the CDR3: TGTGCCAGCAGTGAATCCGGGGGAAGGGAGTACGAGCAGTACTTC.

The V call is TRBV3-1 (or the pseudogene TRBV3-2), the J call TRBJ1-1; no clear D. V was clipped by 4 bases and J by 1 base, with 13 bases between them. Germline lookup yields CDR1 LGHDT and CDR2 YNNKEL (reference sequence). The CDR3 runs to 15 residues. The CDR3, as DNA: TGTGCCAGCAGCCCAACCGGGAGGCAGAACACTGAAGCTTTCTTT. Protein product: CASSPTGRQNTEAFF.

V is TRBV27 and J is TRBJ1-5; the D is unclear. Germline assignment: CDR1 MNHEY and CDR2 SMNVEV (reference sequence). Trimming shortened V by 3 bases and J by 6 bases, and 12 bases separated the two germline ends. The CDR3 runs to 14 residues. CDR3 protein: CASSLSGLAQPQHF. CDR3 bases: TGTGCCAGCAGTTTGAGTGGGCTAGCTCAGCCCCAGCATTTT.

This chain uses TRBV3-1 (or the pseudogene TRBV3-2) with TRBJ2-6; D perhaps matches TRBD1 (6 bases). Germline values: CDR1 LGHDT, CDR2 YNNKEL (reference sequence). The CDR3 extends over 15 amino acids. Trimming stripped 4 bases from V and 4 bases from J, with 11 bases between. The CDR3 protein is CASSPSGTGANVLTF. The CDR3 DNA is TGTGCCAGCAGCCCGAGTGGGACAGGGGCCAACGTCCTGACTTTC.

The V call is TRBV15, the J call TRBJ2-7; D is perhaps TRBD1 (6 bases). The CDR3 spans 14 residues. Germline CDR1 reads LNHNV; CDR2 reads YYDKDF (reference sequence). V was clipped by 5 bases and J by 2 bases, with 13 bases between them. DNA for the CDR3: TGTGCCACCAGCGGGGTGGGGGCAGCCTACGAGCAGTACTTC. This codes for CATSGVGAAYEQYF.

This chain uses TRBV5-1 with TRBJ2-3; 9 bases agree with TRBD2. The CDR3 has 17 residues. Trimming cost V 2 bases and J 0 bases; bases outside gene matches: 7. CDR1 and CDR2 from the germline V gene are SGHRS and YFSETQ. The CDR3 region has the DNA TGCGCCAGCAGCTTTCCAATAGCGGGGGCTAGCACAGATACGCAGTATTTT. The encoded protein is CASSFPIAGASTDTQYF.

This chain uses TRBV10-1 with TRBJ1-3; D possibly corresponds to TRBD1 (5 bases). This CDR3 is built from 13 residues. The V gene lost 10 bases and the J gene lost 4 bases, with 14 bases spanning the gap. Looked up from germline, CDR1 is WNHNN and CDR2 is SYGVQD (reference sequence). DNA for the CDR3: TGCGCCACCCGCGGACAAGGGGGAAACACCATATATTTT. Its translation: CATRGQGGNTIYF.

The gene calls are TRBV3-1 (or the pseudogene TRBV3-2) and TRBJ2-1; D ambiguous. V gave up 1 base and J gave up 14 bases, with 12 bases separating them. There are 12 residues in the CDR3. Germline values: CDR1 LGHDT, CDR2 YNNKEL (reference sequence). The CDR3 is CASSQGDSVKFF. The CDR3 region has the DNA TGTGCCAGCAGCCAAGGCGACTCCGTTAAGTTCTTC.

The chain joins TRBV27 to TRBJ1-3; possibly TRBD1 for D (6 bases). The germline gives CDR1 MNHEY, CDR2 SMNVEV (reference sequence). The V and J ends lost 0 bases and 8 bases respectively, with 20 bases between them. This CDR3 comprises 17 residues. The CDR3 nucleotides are TGTGCCAGCAGTTTATCGTACGGGACCAGGGGTAGGGACACCATATATTTT. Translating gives CASSLSYGTRGRDTIYF.

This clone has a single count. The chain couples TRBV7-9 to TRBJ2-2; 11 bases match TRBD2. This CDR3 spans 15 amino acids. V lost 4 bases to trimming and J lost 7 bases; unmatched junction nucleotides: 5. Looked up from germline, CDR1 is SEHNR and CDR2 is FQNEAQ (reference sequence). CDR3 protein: CASSSGTSGYGELFF. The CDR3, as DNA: TGTGCCAGCAGCTCAGGGACTAGCGGATACGGGGAGCTGTTTTTT. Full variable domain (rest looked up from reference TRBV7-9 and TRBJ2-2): DTGVSQNPRHKITKRGQNVTFRCDPISEHNRLYWYRQTLGQGPEFLTYFQNEAQLEKSRLLSDRFSAERPKGSFSTLEIQRTEQGDSAMYLCASSSGTSGYGELFFGEGSRLTVL.

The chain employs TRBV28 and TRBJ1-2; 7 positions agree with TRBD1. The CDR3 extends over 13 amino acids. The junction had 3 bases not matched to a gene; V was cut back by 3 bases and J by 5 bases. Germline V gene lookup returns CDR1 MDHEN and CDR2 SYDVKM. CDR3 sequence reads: CASSLPGGYGYTF. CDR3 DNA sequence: TGTGCCAGCAGTTTGCCAGGGGGGTATGGCTACACCTTC.

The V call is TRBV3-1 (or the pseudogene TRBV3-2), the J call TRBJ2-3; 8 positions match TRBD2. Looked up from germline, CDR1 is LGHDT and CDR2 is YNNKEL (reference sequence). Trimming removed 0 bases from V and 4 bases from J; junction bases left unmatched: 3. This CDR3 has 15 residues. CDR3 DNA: TGTGCCAGCAGCCAAGACAGAGCGGGAGCAGATACGCAGTATTTT. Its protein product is CASSQDRAGADTQYF.

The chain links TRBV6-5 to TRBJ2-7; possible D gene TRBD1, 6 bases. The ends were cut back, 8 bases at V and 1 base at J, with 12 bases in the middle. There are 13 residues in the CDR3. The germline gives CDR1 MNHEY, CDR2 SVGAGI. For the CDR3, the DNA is TGTGCCAGCCGAAAAGGGGGATCCTACGAGCAGTACTTC. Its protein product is CASRKGGSYEQYF.

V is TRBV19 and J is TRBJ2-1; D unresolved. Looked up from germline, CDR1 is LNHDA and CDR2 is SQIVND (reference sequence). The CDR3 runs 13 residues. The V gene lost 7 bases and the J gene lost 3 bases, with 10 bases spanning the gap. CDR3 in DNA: TGTGCCAGTACGGCTAGTCTCTACAATGAGCAGTTCTTC. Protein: CASTASLYNEQFF.

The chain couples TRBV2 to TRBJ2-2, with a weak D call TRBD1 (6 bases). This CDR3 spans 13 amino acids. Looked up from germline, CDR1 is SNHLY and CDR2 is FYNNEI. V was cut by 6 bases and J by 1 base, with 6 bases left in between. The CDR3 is CASRQGNTGELFF. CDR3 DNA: TGTGCCAGCAGACAGGGGAACACCGGGGAGCTGTTTTTT.

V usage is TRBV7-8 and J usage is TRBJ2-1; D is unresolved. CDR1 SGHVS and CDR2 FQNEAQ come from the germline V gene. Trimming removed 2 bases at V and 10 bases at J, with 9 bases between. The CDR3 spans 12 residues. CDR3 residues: CASSLHAAEQFF. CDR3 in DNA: TGTGCCAGCAGCTTACACGCAGCGGAGCAGTTCTTC.

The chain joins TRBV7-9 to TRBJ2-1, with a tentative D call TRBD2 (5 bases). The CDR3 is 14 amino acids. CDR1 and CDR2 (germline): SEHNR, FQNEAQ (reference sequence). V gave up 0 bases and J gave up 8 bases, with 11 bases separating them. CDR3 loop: CASSLALLVDEQFF. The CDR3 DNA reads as TGTGCCAGCAGCTTAGCCCTACTAGTAGATGAGCAGTTCTTC. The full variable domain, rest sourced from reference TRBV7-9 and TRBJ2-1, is DTGVSQNPRHKITKRGQNVTFRCDPISEHNRLYWYRQTLGQGPEFLTYFQNEAQLEKSRLLSDRFSAERPKGSFSTLEIQRTEQGDSAMYLCASSLALLVDEQFFGPGTRLTVL.

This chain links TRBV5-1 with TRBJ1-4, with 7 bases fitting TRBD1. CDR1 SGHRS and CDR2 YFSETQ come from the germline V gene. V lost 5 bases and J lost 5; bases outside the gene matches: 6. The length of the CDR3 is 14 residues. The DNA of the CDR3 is TGCGCCAGCAGGTCACAGGGGAGGAATGAAAAACTGTTTTTT. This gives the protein CASRSQGRNEKLFF.

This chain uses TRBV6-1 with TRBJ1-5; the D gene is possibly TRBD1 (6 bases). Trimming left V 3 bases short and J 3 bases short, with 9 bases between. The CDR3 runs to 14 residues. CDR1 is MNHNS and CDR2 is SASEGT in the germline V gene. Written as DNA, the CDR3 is TGTGCCAGCAGTGAGGGGGCCCCCAATCAGCCCCAGCATTTT. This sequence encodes CASSEGAPNQPQHF.

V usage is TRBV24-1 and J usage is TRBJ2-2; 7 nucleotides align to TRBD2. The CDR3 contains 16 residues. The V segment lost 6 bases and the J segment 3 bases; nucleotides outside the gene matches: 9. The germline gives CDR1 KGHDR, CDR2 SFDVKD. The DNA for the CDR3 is TGTGCCACCAGTCCCACTGGACTAGGGGACACCGGGGAGCTGTTTTTT. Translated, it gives CATSPTGLGDTGELFF.

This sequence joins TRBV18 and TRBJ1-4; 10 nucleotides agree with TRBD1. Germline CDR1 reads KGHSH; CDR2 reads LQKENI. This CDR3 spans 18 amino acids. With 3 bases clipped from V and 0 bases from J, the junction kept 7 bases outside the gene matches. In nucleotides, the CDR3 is TGTGCCAGCTCACCCCGGGACAGGGGTATCTCAACTAATGAAAAACTGTTTTTT. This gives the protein CASSPRDRGISTNEKLFF.

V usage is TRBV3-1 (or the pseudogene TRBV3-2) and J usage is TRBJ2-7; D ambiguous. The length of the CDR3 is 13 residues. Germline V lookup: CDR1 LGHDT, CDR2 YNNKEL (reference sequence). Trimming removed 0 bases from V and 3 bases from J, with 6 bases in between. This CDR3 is CASSQDRFYEQYF. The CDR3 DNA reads TGTGCCAGCAGCCAAGACCGGTTCTACGAGCAGTACTTC.

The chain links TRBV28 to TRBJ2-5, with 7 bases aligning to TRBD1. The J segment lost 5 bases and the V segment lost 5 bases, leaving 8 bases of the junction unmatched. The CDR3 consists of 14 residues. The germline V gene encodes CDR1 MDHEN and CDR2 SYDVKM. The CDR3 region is CASSTGTVVETQYF. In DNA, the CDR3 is TGTGCCAGCAGTACCGGGACAGTAGTTGAGACCCAGTACTTC.

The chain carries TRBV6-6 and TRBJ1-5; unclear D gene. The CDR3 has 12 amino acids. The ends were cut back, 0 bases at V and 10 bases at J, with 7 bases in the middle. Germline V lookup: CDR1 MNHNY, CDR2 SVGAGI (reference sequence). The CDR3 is CASSYSGVPQHF. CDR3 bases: TGTGCCAGCAGTTACTCCGGGGTCCCCCAGCATTTT.

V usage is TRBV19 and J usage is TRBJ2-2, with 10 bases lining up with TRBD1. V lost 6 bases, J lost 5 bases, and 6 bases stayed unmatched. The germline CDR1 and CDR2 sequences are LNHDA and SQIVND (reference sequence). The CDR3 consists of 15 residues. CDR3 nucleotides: TGTGCCAGTAGGCCGGGACAGGGGAAGACCGGGGAGCTGTTTTTT. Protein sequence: CASRPGQGKTGELFF.

CDR3 amino acids: CASSSTSGTGLAGNTIYF. Written as DNA, the CDR3 is TGTGCCAGCAGCTCAACGTCCGGGACAGGTCTTGCTGGAAACACCATATATTTT. V usage is TRBV3-1 (or the pseudogene TRBV3-2) and J usage is TRBJ1-3, with TRBD1 matching 8 bases. CDR3 length equals 18 residues. With 5 bases clipped from V and 2 bases from J, the junction kept 14 bases outside the gene matches. Germline CDR1 and CDR2: LGHDT and YNNKEL (reference sequence).

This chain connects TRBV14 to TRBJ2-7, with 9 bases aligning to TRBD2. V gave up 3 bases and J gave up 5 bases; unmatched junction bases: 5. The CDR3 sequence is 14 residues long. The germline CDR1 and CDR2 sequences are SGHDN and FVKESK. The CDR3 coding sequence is TGTGCCAGCAGCCACCTAGCGGGAACCCACGAGCAGTACTTC. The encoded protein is CASSHLAGTHEQYF.